These 18 T cell receptor beta chains were all obtained from the same sample, sequenced in a study of cytomegalovirus exposure and HLA in healthy donors. Both 60 Vbeta primers and 13 Jbeta primers went into the PCR. Here immunoSEQ multiplex PCR was the method, and the copy in TCRdb shows in-frame clones only, minus some. In the table there are about 130,000 clones, roughly 9.8% of which are singletons. Input material: PBMCs. The receptor source for this set is a man over 45 in good health and CMV-seronegative.

The chain carries TRBV2 and TRBJ1-1; a weak D match, TRBD1 (5 bases). CDR1 is SNHLY and CDR2 is FYNNEI in the germline V gene. The ends were cut back, 8 bases at V and 4 bases at J, with 17 bases in the middle. CDR3 length equals 14 residues. The chain's CDR3 is CASEIPGQGTEAFF. The CDR3 nucleotides read TGTGCCAGCGAGATCCCTGGGCAGGGCACTGAAGCTTTCTTT.

The chain is built from TRBV2 and TRBJ2-5, with D possibly TRBD2 on 5 matching bases. Germline assignment: CDR1 SNHLY and CDR2 FYNNEI. V shed 2 bases and J shed 4 bases, with 14 bases lying between them. This CDR3 region has 15 residues. The CDR3 sequence: CASSELAPVGETQYF. The CDR3 region has the DNA TGTGCCAGCAGTGAACTAGCCCCCGTGGGAGAGACCCAGTACTTC.

This clone came up a few times. The chain links TRBV12-5 to TRBJ1-2, with 7 positions matching TRBD1. Germline CDR1 LGHNT, CDR2 FRNRAP. The CDR3 totals 17 residues. V was pared by 5 bases and J by 3 bases, with 15 bases of the junction left unmatched. CDR3 DNA: TGTGCTAGTGGTCAACAGACAGGGTCAGGGTTCTACTATGGCTACACCTTC. Its protein product is CASGQQTGSGFYYGYTF.

This clone was seen more than once but under ten times. The chain carries TRBV2 and TRBJ2-7, with D maybe TRBD2 (5 bases). Germline CDR1 is SNHLY and CDR2 is FYNNEI. The CDR3 is made up of 13 amino acids. V lost 4 bases, J lost 3 bases, and 10 bases lay in between. This CDR3 is CASSVRTVYEQYF. CDR3 bases: TGTGCCAGCAGTGTAAGGACTGTCTACGAGCAGTACTTC.

This clone was recorded a few times. The chain uses TRBV5-1 and TRBJ2-7; 8 bases fit TRBD2. This CDR3 has 15 residues. Germline CDR1 and CDR2: SGHRS and YFSETQ. Trimming at V came to 2 bases and at J to 6 bases, leaving 10 bases not matched to a gene. DNA for the CDR3: TGCGCCAGCAGCTTTAACGGTGTCCGGGAGGGCGAGCAGTACTTC. Residues: CASSFNGVREGEQYF.

The V gene is TRBV5-4, the J gene TRBJ1-2, with TRBD1 as a possible D gene (5 bases). Germline CDR1 and CDR2: SGHNT and YYREEE (reference sequence). This CDR3 has 14 residues. Trimming shortened V by 6 bases and J by 2 bases, and 14 bases separated the two germline ends. The CDR3 here is CASNVKTENYGYTF. The CDR3 DNA sequence: TGTGCCAGCAACGTAAAGACAGAGAACTATGGCTACACCTTC.

This rearrangement joins TRBV21-1 to TRBJ2-5; the table's D call, TRBD2, was not checked against the DNA. TRBV21-1 is a documented pseudogene. The CDR3 is made up of 15 amino acids. This CDR3 reads CASSPGGLLEETQYF. The DNA for the CDR3 is TGTGCCAGCAGCCCCGGCGGGCTTTTAGAAGAGACCCAGTACTTC.

This clone was seen a few times. This likely comes from a read error, as the CDR3 has no conserved phenylalanine or tryptophan at its end. CDR3 sequence reads: CASRATANYGYTV. The DNA of the CDR3 is TGTGCCAGCAGGGCCACCGCTAACTATGGCTACACCGTC. The rearrangement links TRBV6-5 to TRBJ1-2, with D unclear. Germline CDR1 is MNHEY and CDR2 is SVGAGI. The germline V and J ends were trimmed by 6 bases and 0 bases, with 8 bases remaining between them. The CDR3 loop spans 13 amino acids.

This clone occurred a few times. The rearrangement uses TRBV30 and TRBJ1-4; 9 nucleotides match TRBD1. With 0 bases clipped from V and 4 bases from J, the junction kept 9 bases outside the gene matches. The germline gives CDR1 GTSNPN, CDR2 SVGIG (reference sequence). The CDR3 has 17 amino acids. The DNA of the CDR3 is TGTGCCTGGAGTGTACAGGACAGGGGAAGGCGTAATGAAAAACTGTTTTTT. It translates to CAWSVQDRGRRNEKLFF.

V is TRBV5-1 and J is TRBJ1-6; 7 bases line up with TRBD1. The CDR3 loop spans 14 amino acids. The germline CDR1 and CDR2 sequences are SGHRS and YFSETQ. After removal of 4 bases from V and 7 bases from J, the junction contained 5 bases not matched to a gene. The CDR3 DNA reads TGCGCCAGCAGCAAGACAGGGATCAATTCACCCCTCCACTTT. Residues: CASSKTGINSPLHF.

V and J are TRBV7-9 and TRBJ1-1, with 8 positions matching TRBD1. The CDR3 has 15 amino acids. The V and J ends lost 5 bases and 3 bases, in that order; junction bases with no gene match: 8. Germline CDR1 reads SEHNR; CDR2 reads FQNEAQ (reference sequence). The chain's CDR3 is CASSVRQGLDTEAFF. The CDR3 region has the DNA TGTGCCAGCAGCGTTCGACAGGGGTTGGACACTGAAGCTTTCTTT. Based on the CDR3 plus reference TRBV7-9 and TRBJ1-1, the full variable domain is DTGVSQNPRHKITKRGQNVTFRCDPISEHNRLYWYRQTLGQGPEFLTYFQNEAQLEKSRLLSDRFSAERPKGSFSTLEIQRTEQGDSAMYLCASSVRQGLDTEAFFGQGTRLTVV.

This clone has a handful of counts. Other DNA sequences from this sample encode an identical CDR3 as well. The genes are TRBV2 and TRBJ2-3; no reliable D call. V lost 6 bases and J 1 base, leaving 8 bases between the germline ends. This CDR3 contains 13 residues. Germline values: CDR1 SNHLY, CDR2 FYNNEI. The DNA of the CDR3 is TGTGCCAGCAGGGCATCCCGCACAGATACGCAGTATTTT. It is translated as CASRASRTDTQYF.

In its sample, this clone was seen a few times. The chain uses TRBV2 and TRBJ1-2, with 9 positions matching TRBD1. CDR1 is SNHLY and CDR2 is FYNNEI in the germline V gene. This CDR3 is 18 amino acids long. V lost 7 bases and J lost 6; bases outside the gene matches: 21. For the CDR3, the DNA is TGTGCCAGCATCCCGGGGGGTGGTGGACAGGGGAGTTTGGATGGCTACACCTTC. Residues: CASIPGGGGQGSLDGYTF.

This clone appeared a few times. This chain joins TRBV7-3 and TRBJ2-1; 9 nucleotides line up with TRBD1. J gave up 4 bases and V 2 bases, and 0 bases lay outside the gene matches. The length of the CDR3 is 14 residues. From germline, CDR1 is SGHTA and CDR2 FQGTGA. The CDR3 sequence: CASSLGTGYNEQFF. Written as DNA, the CDR3 is TGTGCCAGCAGCTTAGGGACAGGGTACAATGAGCAGTTCTTC.

This chain links TRBV28 with TRBJ2-7; D gene unclear. This CDR3 has 11 residues. V shed 2 bases and J shed 5 bases, with 4 bases lying between them. Germline-derived CDR1 and CDR2 are MDHEN and SYDVKM. CDR3 DNA: TGTGCCAGCAGTTTAACTCACGAGCAGTACTTC. Translated, it gives CASSLTHEQYF. Based on the CDR3 plus reference TRBV28 and TRBJ2-7, the full variable domain is DVKVTQSSRYLVKRTGEKVFLECVQDMDHENMFWYRQDPGLGLRLIYFSYDVKMKEKGDIPEGYSVSREKKERFSLILESASTNQTSMYLCASSLTHEQYFGPGTRLTVT.

The chain links TRBV29-1 to TRBJ1-3; no clear D gene. This CDR3 spans 14 amino acids. Germline V CDR1 and CDR2: SQVTM, ANQGSEA. V lost 3 bases to trimming and J lost 0 bases, with 9 bases between them. CDR3 bases: TGCAGCGTTGACGGGGTAAACTCTGGAAACACCATATATTTT. This sequence encodes CSVDGVNSGNTIYF.

This clone was detected a few times. The genes are TRBV4-1 and TRBJ1-5; D unclear. The CDR3 spans 15 residues. Germline V gives CDR1 MGHRA, CDR2 YSYEKL. V was cut by 2 bases and J by 3 bases, with 11 bases left in between. In nucleotides, the CDR3 is TGCGCCAGCAGCCAAACTCAGGATTTCAATCAGCCCCAGCATTTT. Translating gives CASSQTQDFNQPQHF.

The J gene is TRBJ1-6, the V gene TRBV5-5; maybe TRBD1 (6 bases). V lost 3 bases to trimming and J lost 5 bases, with 18 bases between them. The CDR3 contains 17 residues. From germline, CDR1 is SGHKS and CDR2 YYEKEE (reference sequence). In DNA, the CDR3 is TGTGCCAGCAGCTCCGCCAAGTTCGCAGGGGATAATTCACCCCTCCACTTT. Encoded protein: CASSSAKFAGDNSPLHF.